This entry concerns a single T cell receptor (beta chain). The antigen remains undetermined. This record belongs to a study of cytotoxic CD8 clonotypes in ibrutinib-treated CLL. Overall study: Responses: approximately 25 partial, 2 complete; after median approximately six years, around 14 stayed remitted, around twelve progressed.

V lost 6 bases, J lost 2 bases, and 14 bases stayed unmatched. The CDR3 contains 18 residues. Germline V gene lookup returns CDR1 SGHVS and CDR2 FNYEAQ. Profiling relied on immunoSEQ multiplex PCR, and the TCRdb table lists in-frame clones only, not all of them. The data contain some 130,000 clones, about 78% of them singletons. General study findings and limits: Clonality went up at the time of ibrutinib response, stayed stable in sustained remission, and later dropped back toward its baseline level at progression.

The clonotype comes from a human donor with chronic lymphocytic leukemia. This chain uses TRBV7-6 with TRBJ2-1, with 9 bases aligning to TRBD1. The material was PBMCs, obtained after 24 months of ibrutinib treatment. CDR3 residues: CASRSGQGPSGPYNEQFF. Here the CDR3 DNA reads TGTGCCAGCAGGTCGGGACAGGGTCCGTCAGGGCCCTACAATGAGCAGTTCTTC. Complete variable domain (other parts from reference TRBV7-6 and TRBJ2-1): GAGVSQSPRYKVTKRGQDVALRCDPISGHVSLYWYRQALGQGPEFLTYFNYEAQQDKSGLPNDRFSAERPEGSISTLTIQRTEQRDSAMYRCASRSGQGPSGPYNEQFFGPGTRLTVL.